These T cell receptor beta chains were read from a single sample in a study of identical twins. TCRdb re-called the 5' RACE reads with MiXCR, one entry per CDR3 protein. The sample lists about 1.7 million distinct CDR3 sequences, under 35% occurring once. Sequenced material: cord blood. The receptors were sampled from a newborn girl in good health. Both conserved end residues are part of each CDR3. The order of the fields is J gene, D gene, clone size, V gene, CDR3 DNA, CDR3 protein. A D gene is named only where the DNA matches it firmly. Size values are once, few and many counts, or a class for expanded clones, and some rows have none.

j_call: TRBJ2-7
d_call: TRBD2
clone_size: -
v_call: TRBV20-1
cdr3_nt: TGCAGTGCAGTCCGGGGGGTATCCTACGAGCAGTACTTC
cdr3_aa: CSAVRGVSYEQYF

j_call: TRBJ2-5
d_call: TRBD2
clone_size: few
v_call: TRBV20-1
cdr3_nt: TGCAGTGCTAGAGGAGCGGGAGTTCTAGAGACCCAGTACTTC
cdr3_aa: CSARGAGVLETQYF

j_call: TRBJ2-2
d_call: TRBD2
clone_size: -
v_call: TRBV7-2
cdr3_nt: TGTGCCAGCAGCTTAGTAGGTGCCGGGGGGGCGACCGGGGAGCTGTTTTTT
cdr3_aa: CASSLVGAGGATGELFF

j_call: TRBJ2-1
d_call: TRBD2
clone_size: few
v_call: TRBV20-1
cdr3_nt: TGCAGTGCTAGAGATTGGCTAGCGGGGAACAATGAGCAGTTCTTC
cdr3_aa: CSARDWLAGNNEQFF

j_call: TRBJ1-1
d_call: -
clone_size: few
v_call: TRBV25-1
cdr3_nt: TGTGCCAGCAGTGATCAGGGGTATTCGGCAGGAAAAGCGCATGAAGCTTTCTTT
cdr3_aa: CASSDQGYSAGKAHEAFF

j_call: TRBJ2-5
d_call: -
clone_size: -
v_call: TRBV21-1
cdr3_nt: TGTGCCAGCAGCAAAGCTCCGGGACTAGCGGATCATGAGCAGTACTTC
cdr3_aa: CASSKAPGLADHEQYF

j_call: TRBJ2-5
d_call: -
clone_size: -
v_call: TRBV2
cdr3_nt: TGTGCCAGCAGTGAAACTTACGCGGCCCGAGAGACCCAGTACTTC
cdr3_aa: CASSETYAARETQYF

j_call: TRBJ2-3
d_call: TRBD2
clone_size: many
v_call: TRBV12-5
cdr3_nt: TGTGCTAGTGGTTTGCCGACTAGCGGGAGTGGCACAGATACGCAGTATTTT
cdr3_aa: CASGLPTSGSGTDTQYF

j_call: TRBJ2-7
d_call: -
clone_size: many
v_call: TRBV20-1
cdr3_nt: TGCAGTGCTATCCGGGACACTAGCTCCTACGAGCAGTACTTC
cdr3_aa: CSAIRDTSSYEQYF

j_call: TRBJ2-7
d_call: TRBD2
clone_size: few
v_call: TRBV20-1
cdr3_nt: TGCAGTGCTGGAAAACTAGCGGAGTCCTACGAGCAGTACTTC
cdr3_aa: CSAGKLAESYEQYF

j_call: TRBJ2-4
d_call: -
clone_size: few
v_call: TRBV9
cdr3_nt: TGTGCCAGCAGCGAGGGACAAGGGGGGTATTCGTCGGCCAAAAACATTCAGTACTTC
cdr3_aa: CASSEGQGGYSSAKNIQYF

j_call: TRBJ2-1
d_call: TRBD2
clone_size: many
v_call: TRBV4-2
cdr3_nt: TGTGCCAGCAGCCAAGATGTTCGGCTAGCGGGATACAATGAGCAGTTCTTC
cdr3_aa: CASSQDVRLAGYNEQFF

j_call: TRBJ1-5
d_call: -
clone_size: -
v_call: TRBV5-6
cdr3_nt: TGTGCCAGCAGCTTGTGGCAGGGGAAACAGCCCCAGCATTTT
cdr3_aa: CASSLWQGKQPQHF

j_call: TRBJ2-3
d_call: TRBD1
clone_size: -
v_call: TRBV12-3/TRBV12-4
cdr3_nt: TGTGCCAGCAGTTTAGAGGACAGGGGGGTAGGCACAGATACGCAGTATTTT
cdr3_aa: CASSLEDRGVGTDTQYF

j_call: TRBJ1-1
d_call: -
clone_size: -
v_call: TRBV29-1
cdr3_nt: TGCAGCGTTGGGCACTCTTCTGAAGCTTTCTTT
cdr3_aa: CSVGHSSEAFF

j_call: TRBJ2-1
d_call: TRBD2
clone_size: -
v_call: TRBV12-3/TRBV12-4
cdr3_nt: TGTGCCAGCAGTTTTGGTAGCGGGGGGGCCAGATACAATGAGCAGTTCTTC
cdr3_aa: CASSFGSGGARYNEQFF

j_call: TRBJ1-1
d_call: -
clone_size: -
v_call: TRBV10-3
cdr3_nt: TGTGCCATCCGGGACCGGTTTTTGAACACTGAAGCTTTCTTT
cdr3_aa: CAIRDRFLNTEAFF

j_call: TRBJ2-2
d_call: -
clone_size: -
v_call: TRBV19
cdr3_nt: TGTGCCAGTAGGGGGCTAAGCACCGGGGAGCTGTTTTTT
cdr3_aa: CASRGLSTGELFF

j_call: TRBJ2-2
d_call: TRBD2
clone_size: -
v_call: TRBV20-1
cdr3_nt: TGCAGTGCTAGCCCCGGAGTCCTAGCGGACACCGGGGAGCTGTTTTTT
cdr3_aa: CSASPGVLADTGELFF

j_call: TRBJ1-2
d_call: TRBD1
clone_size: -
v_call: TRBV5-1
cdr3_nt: TGCGCCAGCAGCTTCCGGACAGGGGGAGGCTATGGCTACACCTTC
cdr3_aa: CASSFRTGGGYGYTF

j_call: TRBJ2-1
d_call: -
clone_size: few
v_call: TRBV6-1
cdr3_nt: TGTGCCAGCAGTGAAAGGGCCCTTCGGAATGAGCAGTTCTTC
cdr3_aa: CASSERALRNEQFF

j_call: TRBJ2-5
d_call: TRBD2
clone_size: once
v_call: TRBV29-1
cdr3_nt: TGCAGCGTTGAACCGCTAGCGGATGAGCAGTACTTC
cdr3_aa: CSVEPLADEQYF

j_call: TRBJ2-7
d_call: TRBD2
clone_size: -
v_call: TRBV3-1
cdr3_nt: TGTGCCAGCAGCCTACGGAGGACTAGCCGGGAGCGGCCCTACGAGCAGTACTTC
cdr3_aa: CASSLRRTSRERPYEQYF

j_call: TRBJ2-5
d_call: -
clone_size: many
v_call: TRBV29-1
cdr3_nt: TGCAGCGCCGGTTGGGGGTCCCAGTACTTC
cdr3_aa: CSAGWGSQYF

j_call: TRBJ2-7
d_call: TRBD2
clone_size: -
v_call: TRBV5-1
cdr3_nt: TGCGCCAGCAGCTTGGCTAGCGGGGTCAGCTCCTACAATGAGCAGTACTTC
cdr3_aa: CASSLASGVSSYNEQYF

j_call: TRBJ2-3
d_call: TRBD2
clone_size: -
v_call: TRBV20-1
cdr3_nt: TGCAGTGCTAGAACCGGGGCCGGCGGGGGGAGGCGGGATACGCAGTATTTT
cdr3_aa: CSARTGAGGGRRDTQYF

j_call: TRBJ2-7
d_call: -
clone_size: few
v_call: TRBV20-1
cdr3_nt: TGCAGTGCTAGCGATCCAGTCGAGCAGTACTTC
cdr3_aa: CSASDPVEQYF

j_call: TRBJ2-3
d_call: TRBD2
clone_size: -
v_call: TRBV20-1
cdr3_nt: TGCAGTGCTACTAGCGGGAGGGAGGAAGATACGCAGTATTTT
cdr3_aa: CSATSGREEDTQYF

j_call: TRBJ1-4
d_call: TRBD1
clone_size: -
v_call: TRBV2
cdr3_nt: TGTGCCAGCAGCTCGGACAGGGGTTCGGGAGAAAAACTGTTTTTT
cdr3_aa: CASSSDRGSGEKLFF

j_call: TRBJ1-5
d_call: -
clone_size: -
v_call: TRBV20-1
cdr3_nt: TGCAGTGCCCCCAGTCATAGCAATCAGCCCCAGCATTTT
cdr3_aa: CSAPSHSNQPQHF

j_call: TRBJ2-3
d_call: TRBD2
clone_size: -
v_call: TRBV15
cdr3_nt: TGTGCCACCAGCGGGGGACTAGCGGGGGGTGATACGCAGTATTTT
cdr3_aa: CATSGGLAGGDTQYF

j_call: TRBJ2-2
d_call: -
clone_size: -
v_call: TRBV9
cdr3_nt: TGTGCCAGCAGCGTTAGCTGGAGGGGCGCTGGGACCGGGGAGCTGTTTTTT
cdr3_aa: CASSVSWRGAGTGELFF

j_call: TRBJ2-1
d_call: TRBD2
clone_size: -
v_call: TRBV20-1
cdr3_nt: TGCAGTGCGGGACTAGCGGTGAAAAACAATGAGCAGTTCTTC
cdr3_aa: CSAGLAVKNNEQFF

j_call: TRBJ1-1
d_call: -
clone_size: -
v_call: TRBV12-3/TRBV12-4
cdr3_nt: TGTGCCAGCAGTTTCTGGGGCTCGGGGAACACTGAAGCTTTCTTT
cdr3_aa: CASSFWGSGNTEAFF

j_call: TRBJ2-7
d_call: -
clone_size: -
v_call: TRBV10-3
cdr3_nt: TGTGCCACTAAAGCCGGGGCCTACGAGCAGTACTTC
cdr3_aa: CATKAGAYEQYF

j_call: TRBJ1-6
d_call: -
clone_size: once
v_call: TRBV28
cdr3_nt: TGTGCCAGCATGAACACCCGCTCCTATAATTCACCCCTCCACTTT
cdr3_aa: CASMNTRSYNSPLHF

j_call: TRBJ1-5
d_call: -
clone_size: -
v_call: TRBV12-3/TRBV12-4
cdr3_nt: TGTGCCAGCAGTTTAAGGCACAGCGGTCAGCCCCAGCATTTT
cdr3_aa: CASSLRHSGQPQHF

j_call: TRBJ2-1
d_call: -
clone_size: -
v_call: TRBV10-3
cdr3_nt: TGTGCCATCAGTGAGCCGACTAGGGGCAATGAGCAGTTCTTC
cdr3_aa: CAISEPTRGNEQFF

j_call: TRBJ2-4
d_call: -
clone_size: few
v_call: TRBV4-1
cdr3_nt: TGCGCCAGCAGCCAAGAGGGCCTAACCAAAAACATTCAGTACTTC
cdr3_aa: CASSQEGLTKNIQYF

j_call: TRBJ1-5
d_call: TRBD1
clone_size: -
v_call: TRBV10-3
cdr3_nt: TGTGCCATCAGTCCAGGGGGAAATCAGCCCCAGCATTTT
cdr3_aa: CAISPGGNQPQHF

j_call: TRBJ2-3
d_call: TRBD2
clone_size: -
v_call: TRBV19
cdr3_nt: TGTGCCAGTTGCGTAGCGGGGGGGAGAGCAGATACGCAGTATTTT
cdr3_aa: CASCVAGGRADTQYF

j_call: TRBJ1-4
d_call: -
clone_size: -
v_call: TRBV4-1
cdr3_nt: TGCGCCAGCAGCCGCGACACGGGTGGTGAAAAACTGTTTTTT
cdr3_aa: CASSRDTGGEKLFF

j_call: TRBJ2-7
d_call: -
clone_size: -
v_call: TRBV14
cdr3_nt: TGTGCCAGCAGCCACATAGCGGAAACCTTCTACGAGCAGTACTTC
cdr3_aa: CASSHIAETFYEQYF

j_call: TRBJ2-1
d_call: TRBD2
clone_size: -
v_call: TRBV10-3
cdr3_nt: TGTGCCATCAGTGAGTCCCACATGGGACTAGCGGGAGAGCGGTCCTACAATGAGCAGTTCTTC
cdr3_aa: CAISESHMGLAGERSYNEQFF

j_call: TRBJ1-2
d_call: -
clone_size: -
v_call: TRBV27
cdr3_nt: TGTGCCAGCAGTTTATCAGGAGAGGGAGTGGGTACCGGCTACACCTTC
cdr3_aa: CASSLSGEGVGTGYTF

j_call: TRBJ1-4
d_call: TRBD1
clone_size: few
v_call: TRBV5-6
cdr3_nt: TGTGCCAGCACCACCACAGGGGAGGAAAAACTGTTTTTT
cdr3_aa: CASTTTGEEKLFF

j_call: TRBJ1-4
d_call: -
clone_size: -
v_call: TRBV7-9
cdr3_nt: TGTGCCAGCAGTCCCTCTGATGGAGAACTGTTTTTT
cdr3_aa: CASSPSDGELFF